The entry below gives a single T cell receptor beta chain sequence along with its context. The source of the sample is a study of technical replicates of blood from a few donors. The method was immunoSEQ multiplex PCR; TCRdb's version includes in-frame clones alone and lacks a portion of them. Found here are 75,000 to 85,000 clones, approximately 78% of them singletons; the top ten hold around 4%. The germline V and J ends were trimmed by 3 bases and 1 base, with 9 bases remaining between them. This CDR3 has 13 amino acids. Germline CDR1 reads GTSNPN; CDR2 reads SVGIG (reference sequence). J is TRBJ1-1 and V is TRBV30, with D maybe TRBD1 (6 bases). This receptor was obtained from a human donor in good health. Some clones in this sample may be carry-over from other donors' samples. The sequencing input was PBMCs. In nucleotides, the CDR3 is TGTGCCTGGAGACGGACAGAGAACACTGAAGCTTTCTTT. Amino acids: CAWRRTENTEAFF.